The present TCR beta chain was sequenced within a study of shared clonotypes between healthy human individuals (TCRdb year 2020). Turning to the overall study: The cohort comprised a couple of women and a few men aged 18 to 49 years. The study deeply sequenced blood TCR repertoires of about five healthy adults to estimate repertoire size and the extent of clonotype sharing between individuals. Libraries were prepared and TCR repertoires were sequenced by different laboratories using diverse techniques, in order to increase sequencing depth and limit assay-specific biases. Leukapheresis yielded between about 0.94 and 10 billion PBMCs per donor.

V gives up 1 base and J gives up 1 base, and the segment between their germline ends measures 9 bases. CDR1 and CDR2, looked up from the germline V gene (reference sequence), are SGHNT and YYREEE. The CDR3 starts with the cysteine, ends with the phenylalanine, and has 16 residues. CDR3 DNA is the only sequence kept; it has 48 bases, read in frame from the first base. Healthy HIV-negative adults with no recently reported acute infections or vaccinations were included as donors. Every donor was a Caucasian adult living in Nashville, Tennessee, USA. In the unsorted samples, approximately 85 million PBMCs were counted, and genomic DNA was extracted using the QIAamp DNA Blood Mini kit. After blood collection by leukapheresis, PBMCs were isolated using Ficoll-Histopaque density gradient centrifugation and then cryopreserved in the vapor phase of liquid nitrogen. TCR CDR3 regions were amplified from genomic DNA by multiplex PCR using the deep immunoSEQ assay. Extracted genomic DNA from each cell subset was distributed evenly across all wells of several immunoSEQ 96-well plates, and each plate was treated as a replicate. For unsorted PBMC, 300 ng genomic DNA, equal to tens of thousands of T cell genomes, was loaded into each replicate PCR. Genomic DNA from unsorted PBMC was sequenced over ten immunoSEQ deep assay plates. The purified libraries were quantified using a Qubit 3.0 fluorometer, sized with a Bioanalyzer 2100, and then quantified again using the KAPA Library Quantification kit. Each immunoSEQ 96-well plate was sequenced on its own single-read 150-cycle Illumina NextSeq 550 flow cell. Per the original workflow: The immunoSEQ output contained only junctional sequences without quality scores, so filtering could not match that applied to full-length reads. Sequences were annotated with PyIR, a Python wrapper for IgBLAST v1.9, and V/J genes and CDR3 were assigned using IMGT germline references. Any read was removed if the V/J assignment was weak (E-value above 1e-6), the CDR3 was missing, or the read contained stop codons, out-of-frame junctions, or ambiguous translated residues. V3J clonotypes were defined as sequences sharing the same inferred V gene, J gene, and CDR3 amino acid sequence. The percentage overlap between two repertoires was calculated by dividing the number of shared unique clonotypes by the size of the smaller repertoire. Repertoire richness was assessed with RTK rarefaction, the Chao1 estimator, and Recon v2.1 estimates of unobserved clonotypes. Held by TCRdb, this immuneACCESS table contains in-frame sequences only and omits some clones. Under half of the omission traces to an unresolved V gene where checked; the cause of the rest is unknown. From that table come the V and J calls and clone size; the DNA was used to work out D and trimming. For this sample there are approximately 480,000 clones; over 60% appear just once. Roughly an eighth of the sample belongs to the ten largest clones.

General conclusions and limits of the study: Because the study included a small number of donors, the genetic and exposure-history diversity represented was limited. Pairwise subsampling indicated that sequencing depth was expected to affect the degree of clonotype sharing among donors. Only blood was sampled, and tissue TCR repertoires likely differ from those in blood.

This clone turned up a few times. Its binding antigen is unknown. Qualities for individual bases were not recorded, and no much larger clone is one base off. Sequencing input: PBMCs. Here the chain combines TRBV5-4 and TRBJ2-6; no D segment can be confidently identified. This TCR came from a woman between 35 and 50 years old in good health. Some clones in this sample may be carry-over from other donors' samples. The nucleotides read TGTGCCAGCAGCTTGTCCCTTTCGTCTGGGGCCAACGTCCTGACTTTC. It codes for CASSLSLSSGANVLTF.